Each of the 9 T cell receptor beta chains below was sequenced from the same sample in a study of PD-1 blockade in classical Hodgkin lymphoma. Repertoires were generated with immunoSEQ multiplex PCR, while TCRdb's copy carries only in-frame clones and drops some. The data hold around 40,000 clones, with about 72% observed a single time. With no exception, relapse followed autologous stem cell transplantation in all patients, and brentuximab vedotin exposure varied. The sample was peripheral blood mononuclear cells (PBMCs), taken at baseline. The receptor source for this set is a human donor with classical Hodgkin lymphoma.

The chain employs TRBV5-6 and TRBJ1-4, with TRBD1 matching 9 bases. The CDR3 is 16 residues long. Germline V gene data show CDR1 as SGHDT and CDR2 as YYEEEE. V lost 4 bases, J lost 2 bases, and 6 bases stayed unmatched. The CDR3 region has the DNA TGTGCCAGCAGCCTGGGACAGGGAGGGACTAATGAAAAACTGTTTTTT. Protein sequence: CASSLGQGGTNEKLFF.

This sequence joins TRBV7-9 and TRBJ1-2; D might be TRBD1 (5 bases). Trimming stripped 5 bases from V and 2 bases from J, with 15 bases between. CDR1 is SEHNR and CDR2 is FQNEAQ in the germline V gene (reference sequence). This CDR3 is 15 amino acids long. The chain's CDR3 is CASSISFRDNYGYTF. The DNA for the CDR3 is TGTGCCAGCAGCATTTCTTTCCGGGACAACTATGGCTACACCTTC.

The V gene is TRBV7-6, the J gene TRBJ2-7; 7 bases map to TRBD1. J lost 3 bases, V lost 1 base, and 6 bases had no gene match. The length of the CDR3 is 15 residues. Germline loops: CDR1 SGHVS, CDR2 FNYEAQ. The CDR3 protein is CASSLGHRGIYEQYF. The DNA for the CDR3 is TGTGCCAGCAGCTTAGGGCACAGGGGCATCTACGAGCAGTACTTC.

This clone is judged medium-sized. The chain uses TRBV7-9 and TRBJ1-1; the D gene is possibly TRBD1 (6 bases). CDR1 and CDR2 (germline): SEHNR, FQNEAQ (reference sequence). The CDR3 sequence is 14 residues long. Trimming shortened V by 4 bases and J by 8 bases, and 17 bases separated the two germline ends. CDR3 protein: CASSSFTGPAEAFF. In nucleotides, the CDR3 is TGTGCCAGCAGCTCTTTCACAGGGCCAGCCGAAGCTTTCTTT.

The chain combines TRBV5-4 with TRBJ2-3; 7 bases line up with TRBD2. J was trimmed by 3 bases and V by 0 bases; bases with no gene match: 4. This CDR3 is built from 15 residues. The V gene's germline CDR1 is SGHNT and CDR2 YYREEE (reference sequence). The CDR3 DNA reads as TGTGCCAGCAGCTTGGGGGGGGGAAGAACAGATACGCAGTATTTT. Protein: CASSLGGGRTDTQYF.

The chain couples TRBV27 to TRBJ2-7; 11 bases fit TRBD1. The ends lost 3 bases at V and 7 bases at J; junction bases unmatched: 2. This CDR3 comprises 13 residues. CDR1 MNHEY and CDR2 SMNVEV come from the germline V gene (reference sequence). The CDR3 region is CASSFGQGAEQYF. For the CDR3, the DNA is TGTGCCAGCAGTTTCGGACAGGGGGCAGAGCAGTACTTC.

The J gene is TRBJ1-6, the V gene TRBV30, with D perhaps matching TRBD1 (5 bases). There are 13 residues in the CDR3. Germline V CDR1 and CDR2: GTSNPN, SVGIG (reference sequence). V was pared by 0 bases and J by 11 bases, with 11 bases between. The CDR3 sequence: CAWSVTGGTPLHF. The CDR3 DNA sequence: TGTGCCTGGAGTGTAACAGGAGGGACACCCCTCCACTTT.

The chain links TRBV5-1 to TRBJ2-5, with 11 bases fitting TRBD2. The CDR3 extends over 16 amino acids. Trimming cost V 0 bases and J 2 bases; bases outside gene matches: 3. Germline V CDR1 and CDR2: SGHRS, YFSETQ. CDR3 in amino acids: CASSLGIAGGQETQYF. The CDR3 DNA reads TGCGCCAGCAGCTTGGGGATAGCGGGGGGGCAAGAGACCCAGTACTTC.

This chain joins TRBV5-1 and TRBJ2-2; the match to TRBD2 covers 8 bases. The V gene end was trimmed by 4 bases and the J gene end by 6 bases; junction bases not matched to a gene: 11. Germline V gene lookup returns CDR1 SGHRS and CDR2 YFSETQ. The CDR3 runs 16 residues. As DNA, the CDR3 is TGCGCCAGCAGCCCCATCAGCGGGAGAAACTCCGGGGAGCTGTTTTTT. Its protein product is CASSPISGRNSGELFF.